The clone carrying this T cell receptor (beta chain) was observed a handful of times. The run of the v3.0 immunoSEQ assay was at survey level. The protocol was immunoSEQ multiplex PCR, while the TCRdb copy is restricted to in-frame clones and leaves out a portion. The sample carries 15,000 to 20,000 clones, around 81% recorded once. This sample is drawn from a study of long-term antiretroviral therapy in people with HIV. CDR1 SGHTA and CDR2 FQGNSA come from the germline V gene. V lost 4 bases, J lost 4 bases, and 16 bases lay in between. The length of the CDR3 is 15 residues. The receptor's source is a man aged 45-65 years with HIV. The V call is TRBV7-2, the J call TRBJ1-2; a weak D match, TRBD1 (5 bases). Specimen: unsorted PBMCs, collected 2.2 years after starting antiretroviral therapy. The CDR3 DNA is TGTGCCAGCAGCTCGGCCCGGGACCGATCCTATGGCTACACCTTC. This encodes CASSSARDRSYGYTF.